The T cell receptor beta chain under discussion was sequenced for a study of blood T cell repertoires in COVID-19. Study background: Samples came from the United States, Italy and Spain, spanning acute and convalescent COVID-19. T cells, B-cell-depleted T cells, or PBMCs supplied cDNA or gDNA.

CDR1 and CDR2 from the germline V gene are SGHAT and FQNNGV. V shed 3 bases, J shed 2 bases, and the junction held 5 bases outside the gene matches. The CDR3 has 17 amino acids. Sequenced by immunoSEQ multiplex PCR; TCRdb stores in-frame clones only, minus some. The sample has about 160,000 clones, around 80% seen once. V gene TRBV11-2 combines with J gene TRBJ2-2; 11 bases map to TRBD2. The sample taken for sequencing was peripheral blood. The sequence came from a man between 60 and 75 years old with active or convalescent COVID-19. The CDR3 here is CASSFPTSGDNTGELFF. The DNA for the CDR3 is TGTGCCAGCAGCTTCCCGACTAGCGGGGATAACACCGGGGAGCTGTTTTTT.